These 21 T cell receptor beta chains were all obtained from the same sample, sequenced in a study of blood T cell repertoires in COVID-19. Profiled with immunoSEQ multiplex PCR; TCRdb holds only in-frame clones, not every one. Of some 64,000 clones detected, approximately 90% appear once; the ten largest clones hold 3% to 4.5%. The source material was peripheral blood. These receptors came from a man in his 70s with acute or convalescent COVID-19.

This clone was detected a few times. The rearrangement uses TRBV13 and TRBJ1-6; TRBD1 matches at 9 bases. The J segment lost 6 bases and the V segment lost 6 bases, leaving 6 bases of the junction unmatched. Per the germline V gene, CDR1 is PRHDT and CDR2 is FYEKMQ (reference sequence). This CDR3 is built from 15 residues. In nucleotides, the CDR3 is TGTGCCAGCAGACCACAGGGGGCCGGTAATTCACCCCTCCACTTT. Translating it yields CASRPQGAGNSPLHF.

The chain employs TRBV11-1 and TRBJ2-7, with D perhaps TRBD1 (6 bases). This CDR3 is built from 15 residues. The germline V and J ends were trimmed by 3 bases and 4 bases, with 16 bases remaining between them. CDR1 and CDR2 (germline): SGHAT, FQDESV (reference sequence). Here the CDR3 reads CASSFSGHSVYEQYF. The DNA of the CDR3 is TGTGCCAGCAGCTTCTCGGGACATAGTGTATACGAGCAGTACTTC.

The chain employs TRBV4-3 and TRBJ2-2; D gene unclear. V lost 3 bases and J 4 bases, leaving 9 bases between the germline ends. This CDR3 region has 14 residues. Looked up from germline, CDR1 is LGHNA and CDR2 is YSLEER. The CDR3 is CASSHRHPTGELFF. The CDR3 DNA follows: TGCGCCAGCAGCCACCGACACCCCACCGGGGAGCTGTTTTTT.

The chain combines TRBV19 with TRBJ1-6; the D gene is possibly TRBD1 (5 bases). This CDR3 spans 17 amino acids. The V end lost 5 bases, the J end lost 10 bases, and 24 bases lay between the germline ends. CDR1 is LNHDA, CDR2 SQIVND, per germline (reference sequence). CDR3 DNA: TGTGCCAGTAGTCCCCCGACGGCAAGGGGTCTAATATCACCCCTCCACTTT. Amino acids: CASSPPTARGLISPLHF.

The chain employs TRBV7-2 and TRBJ2-5; a weak D match, TRBD2 (7 bases). Germline loops: CDR1 SGHTA, CDR2 FQGNSA. Trimming pared 8 bases from V and 1 base from J, leaving 17 bases between. The CDR3 extends over 15 amino acids. CDR3 nucleotide sequence: TGTGCCAGCGTCAAGGACAGCGGGATCCAAGAGACCCAGTACTTC. Its translation is CASVKDSGIQETQYF. Supplemented by reference TRBV7-2 and TRBJ2-5, the full variable domain reads GAGVSQSPSNKVTEKGKDVELRCDPISGHTALYWYRQSLGQGLEFLIYFQGNSAPDKSGLPSDRFSAERTGGSVSTLTIQRTQQEDSAVYLCASVKDSGIQETQYFGPGTRLLVL.

The chain links TRBV27 to TRBJ1-1; possibly TRBD1 for D (5 bases). V lost 4 bases and J lost 4, with 13 bases in between. This CDR3 region has 14 residues. The V gene's germline CDR1 is MNHEY and CDR2 SMNVEV (reference sequence). The CDR3 nucleotides read TGTGCCAGCAGTTACCAGGGTTTTTCCACTGAAGCTTTCTTT. Translating it yields CASSYQGFSTEAFF.

This rearrangement joins TRBV5-6 to TRBJ2-1, with 10 bases identical to TRBD2. Trimming removed 4 bases from V and 0 bases from J; junction bases left unmatched: 10. The CDR3 has 18 residues. The germline V gene encodes CDR1 SGHDT and CDR2 YYEEEE. CDR3 coding DNA: TGTGCCAGCAGCCCAGTTGAGCGGGGGGGAAGCTCCTACAATGAGCAGTTCTTC. Translating it yields CASSPVERGGSSYNEQFF.

The chain has TRBV10-1 and TRBJ1-5; unclear D gene. CDR1 is WNHNN, CDR2 SYGVQD, per germline (reference sequence). V was shortened by 7 bases and J by 9 bases, with 7 bases between the two germline ends. This CDR3 has 10 residues. As DNA, the CDR3 is TGCGCCAGCATTGGAGGGCCCCAGCATTTT. Translated, it gives CASIGGPQHF.

V and J are TRBV27 and TRBJ2-7; tentative D call: TRBD2 (5 bases). This CDR3 has 14 residues. Germline CDR1 and CDR2: MNHEY and SMNVEV (reference sequence). The V and J ends lost 7 bases and 3 bases respectively, with 16 bases between them. The CDR3 protein is CASTAGGPGYEQYF. The CDR3 DNA reads as TGTGCCAGCACCGCCGGAGGACCAGGCTACGAGCAGTACTTC.

The rearrangement joins TRBV15 to TRBJ2-7, with 9 bases that match TRBD2. V trimming: 6 bases; J trimming: 5 bases; junction bases outside the gene matches: 5. The V gene's germline CDR1 is LNHNV and CDR2 YYDKDF (reference sequence). The CDR3 is 13 amino acids. The CDR3 loop reads CATRGLAFDEQYF. For the CDR3, the DNA is TGTGCCACCAGGGGACTAGCTTTCGACGAGCAGTACTTC.

The sample holds a few counts of this clone. Other DNA sequences in the sample encode the same CDR3. V and J are TRBV7-8 and TRBJ1-4; tentatively, D is TRBD1 (5 bases). Germline lookup yields CDR1 SGHVS and CDR2 FQNEAQ. V lost 1 base and J lost 8, with 11 bases in between. The CDR3 covers 14 residues. The CDR3 region has the DNA TGTGCCAGCAGCTTAGGGGGCGTTGGGGAAAAACTGTTTTTT. It specifies CASSLGGVGEKLFF. The full variable domain, its missing parts supplied by reference TRBV7-8 and TRBJ1-4, is GAGVSQSPRYKVAKRGQDVALRCDPISGHVSLFWYQQALGQGPEFLTYFQNEAQLDKSGLPSDRFFAERPEGSVSTLKIQRTQQEDSAVYLCASSLGGVGEKLFFGSGTQLSVL.

The rearrangement joins TRBV6-5 to TRBJ1-2; 8 bases are a match to TRBD1. Germline values: CDR1 MNHEY, CDR2 SVGAGI. The CDR3 runs 15 residues. Losses at the gene ends were 4 bases for V and 1 base for J; bases not matched to a gene: 5. The CDR3 loop is CASSFGQGVNYGYTF. The CDR3, as DNA: TGTGCCAGCAGTTTCGGACAGGGCGTTAACTATGGCTACACCTTC.

V is TRBV6-1 and J is TRBJ1-5; 8 bases match TRBD1. V trimming: 4 bases; J trimming: 0 bases; junction bases outside the gene matches: 8. The CDR3 covers 17 residues. Germline loops: CDR1 MNHNS, CDR2 SASEGT. DNA for the CDR3: TGTGCCAGCAGTGCAATCCACAGGGGGGGTAGCAATCAGCCCCAGCATTTT. The encoded protein is CASSAIHRGGSNQPQHF.

Only a few counts were recorded for this clone. This chain links TRBV6-6 with TRBJ2-1, with 7 bases that match TRBD1. The CDR3 is 15 amino acids. Germline V gene sequence: CDR1 MNHNY, CDR2 SVGAGI (reference sequence). V dropped 7 bases and J dropped 4; count of bases not matched to a gene: 10. CDR3 loop: CASTHLTGNYNEQFF. Here the CDR3 DNA reads TGTGCCAGCACCCACCTGACAGGGAATTACAATGAGCAGTTCTTC.

This clone occurred a few times. V is TRBV4-1 and J is TRBJ1-2; 7 bases are a match to TRBD1. V lost 3 bases, J lost 8 bases, and 9 bases stayed unmatched. The germline V gene has CDR1 MGHRA and CDR2 YSYEKL. The CDR3 is made up of 14 amino acids. The CDR3, as DNA: TGCGCCAGCAGCCACTCAGGGGGAGAAGAAGGCTACACCTTC. Its protein product is CASSHSGGEEGYTF.

A single count supports this clone. This chain joins TRBV19 and TRBJ1-5; 7 nucleotides match TRBD1. Germline V gene sequence: CDR1 LNHDA, CDR2 SQIVND (reference sequence). CDR3 size: 16 residues. V was clipped by 6 bases and J by 4 bases; unmatched bases: 12. The CDR3 sequence: CASRLSQGGRNQPQHF. As DNA, the CDR3 is TGTGCCAGTAGACTCTCCCAGGGGGGAAGAAATCAGCCCCAGCATTTT.

The rearrangement uses TRBV5-6 and TRBJ1-2, with 9 bases that match TRBD1. Looked up from germline, CDR1 is SGHDT and CDR2 is YYEEEE. This CDR3 has 16 amino acids. With 3 bases clipped from V and 7 bases from J, the junction kept 13 bases outside the gene matches. The CDR3 sequence: CASSSRTGGPVSGYTF. The CDR3 coding sequence is TGTGCCAGCAGCTCGAGAACAGGGGGCCCTGTTAGTGGCTACACCTTC.

The chain employs TRBV28 and TRBJ2-2; 9 bases map to TRBD2. The CDR3 totals 16 residues. Trimming cost V 6 bases and J 4 bases; bases outside gene matches: 9. Per germline, CDR1 MDHEN and CDR2 SYDVKM. The CDR3 spells CASRRSGSGSTGELFF. The CDR3 bases are TGTGCCAGCAGGCGTAGCGGGAGCGGCAGCACCGGGGAGCTGTTTTTT.

The chain's CDR3 is CASSLVIGSGREAFF. The DNA of the CDR3 is TGTGCCAGCAGTTTAGTTATCGGGTCTGGAAGGGAAGCTTTCTTT. This chain joins TRBV28 and TRBJ1-1; D is unresolved. V was clipped by 2 bases and J by 8 bases, with 18 bases between them. The germline CDR1 and CDR2 sequences are MDHEN and SYDVKM. This CDR3 is built from 15 residues.

The sample holds a few counts of this clone. The chain uses TRBV5-1 and TRBJ2-6; maybe TRBD2 (5 bases). Germline values: CDR1 SGHRS, CDR2 YFSETQ. This CDR3 is built from 14 residues. V lost 6 bases to trimming and J lost 2 bases, with 9 bases between them. The CDR3 DNA follows: TGCGCCAGCAAGGCGGGCACTGGGGCCAACGTCCTGACTTTC. Protein: CASKAGTGANVLTF.

The chain recombines TRBV27 with TRBJ2-1, with TRBD2 identical over 10 bases. CDR3 length: 16 residues. In germline, CDR1 is MNHEY, CDR2 SMNVEV (reference sequence). The V gene end was trimmed by 6 bases and the J gene end by 0 bases; junction bases not matched to a gene: 5. CDR3 residues: CASSGSSGSSYNEQFF. CDR3 nucleotide sequence: TGTGCCAGCAGCGGATCTAGCGGGAGCTCCTACAATGAGCAGTTCTTC.